The 9 T cell receptor beta chains below were found in one sample sequenced in a study of beta chain features in type 1 diabetes. General study points: Moderately but significantly shorter TCRB CDR3s were found in Type 1 diabetes patients in all four CD4+ subsets.

Their antigen targets remain unknown. What was sequenced were expressed TCRB transcripts, since all of the isolated RNA had been reverse transcribed. Clones were sequenced by immunoSEQ multiplex PCR, and TCRdb holds only the in-frame ones, with some missing. The sample lists a few hundred thousand clones; around an eighth were seen once. Sequenced: naive CD4+ T cells from blood. The receptors shown here come from a woman aged 18-30 years with type 1 diabetes.

This clone was seen only a few times. The chain employs TRBV7-9 and TRBJ2-1; 8 bases are shared with TRBD1. The trim removed 6 bases at V and 10 bases at J, leaving 11 bases unmatched. This CDR3 comprises 14 residues. The germline V gene encodes CDR1 SEHNR and CDR2 FQNEAQ (reference sequence). The CDR3 reads CASSLQGVIGEQFF. The CDR3 coding sequence is TGTGCCAGCAGTTTACAGGGGGTGATTGGCGAGCAGTTCTTC. Looking up the rest from reference TRBV7-9 and TRBJ2-1 gives the full variable domain: DTGVSQNPRHKITKRGQNVTFRCDPISEHNRLYWYRQTLGQGPEFLTYFQNEAQLEKSRLLSDRFSAERPKGSFSTLEIQRTEQGDSAMYLCASSLQGVIGEQFFGPGTRLTVL.

The chain links TRBV11-2 to TRBJ1-2, with TRBD1 as a possible D gene (6 bases). Germline V lookup: CDR1 SGHAT, CDR2 FQNNGV. Trimming removed 6 bases at V and 0 bases at J, with 14 bases between. This CDR3 region has 15 residues. CDR3 sequence (DNA): TGTGCCAGCAGACCCAGACAGGCAGCTAACTATGGCTACACCTTC. Translated, it gives CASRPRQAANYGYTF.

This clone was detected a few times. The rearrangement uses TRBV7-9 and TRBJ2-3; perhaps TRBD2 as D (6 bases). The germline gives CDR1 SEHNR, CDR2 FQNEAQ (reference sequence). With 1 base removed from V and 1 base from J, the gap between germline ends came to 9 bases. This CDR3 has 15 residues. In DNA form, the CDR3 reads TGTGCCAGCAGCTTAGGGGCTAGCGGCACAGATACGCAGTATTTT. Protein: CASSLGASGTDTQYF.

This clone has just a few counts. The CDR3 loop is CASSDSGGARDTQYF. Written as DNA, the CDR3 is TGTGCCAGCAGCGATAGCGGGGGGGCCCGAGATACGCAGTATTTT. This rearrangement joins TRBV5-4 to TRBJ2-3, with 11 bases that match TRBD2. V lost 4 bases and J lost 5; bases outside the gene matches: 6. Germline CDR1 and CDR2: SGHNT and YYREEE (reference sequence). The CDR3 sequence is 15 residues long.

This clone was detected a few times. V and J are TRBV7-3 and TRBJ1-2, with D unclear. This CDR3 comprises 15 residues. Trimming cost V 3 bases and J 4 bases, with 15 bases left between them. Germline V gives CDR1 SGHTA, CDR2 FQGTGA. CDR3 protein: CASSFGEGRLYGYTF. The CDR3 DNA follows: TGTGCCAGCAGCTTCGGAGAAGGGAGGCTCTATGGCTACACCTTC.

This clone came up a few times. This rearrangement joins TRBV27 to TRBJ2-5; maybe TRBD1 (6 bases). The V gene lost 5 bases and the J gene lost 1 base, with 11 bases spanning the gap. CDR1 and CDR2 (germline): MNHEY, SMNVEV (reference sequence). This CDR3 region has 14 residues. CDR3 in amino acids: CASSLRGTQETQYF. In DNA form, the CDR3 reads TGTGCCAGCAGTCTCAGGGGTACCCAAGAGACCCAGTACTTC.

This clone was counted between two and nine times. V usage is TRBV15 and J usage is TRBJ2-1, with D perhaps TRBD2 (6 bases). The ends were cut back, 5 bases at V and 4 bases at J, with 27 bases in the middle. This CDR3 comprises 19 residues. Germline CDR1 reads LNHNV; CDR2 reads YYDKDF (reference sequence). DNA for the CDR3: TGTGCCACCAGCGCCCGGCGGGGAGATGGCAGCAAGGATTACAATGAGCAGTTCTTC. Translating it yields CATSARRGDGSKDYNEQFF.

The J gene is TRBJ2-4, the V gene TRBV7-9, with 9 bases identical to TRBD1. CDR3 length: 15 amino acids. Germline V gene lookup returns CDR1 SEHNR and CDR2 FQNEAQ (reference sequence). J gave up 12 bases and V 2 bases, and 11 bases lay outside the gene matches. CDR3 protein: CASSLRRDRAATQYF. The CDR3 DNA is TGTGCCAGCAGCTTAAGAAGGGACAGGGCCGCCACTCAGTACTTC.

V is TRBV11-3 and J is TRBJ2-7; D not resolved. The CDR3 is 12 residues long. CDR1 is SGHNT, CDR2 YENEEA, per germline. Trimming removed 1 base at V and 7 bases at J, with 8 bases between. The CDR3 DNA is TGTGCCAGCAGCTTAGGGCCCCAGGAGCAGTACTTC. Amino acids: CASSLGPQEQYF.